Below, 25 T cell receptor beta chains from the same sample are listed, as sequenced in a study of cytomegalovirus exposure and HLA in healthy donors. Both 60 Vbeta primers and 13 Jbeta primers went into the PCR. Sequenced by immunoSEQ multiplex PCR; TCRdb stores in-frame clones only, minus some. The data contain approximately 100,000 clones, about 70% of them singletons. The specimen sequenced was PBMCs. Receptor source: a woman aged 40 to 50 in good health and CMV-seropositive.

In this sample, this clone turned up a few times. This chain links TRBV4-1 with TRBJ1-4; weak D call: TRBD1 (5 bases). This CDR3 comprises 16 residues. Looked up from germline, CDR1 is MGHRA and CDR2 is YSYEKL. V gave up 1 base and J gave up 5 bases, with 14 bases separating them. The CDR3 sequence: CASSQGQSPSNEKLFF. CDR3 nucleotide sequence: TGCGCCAGCAGCCAAGGACAGTCGCCATCAAATGAAAAACTGTTTTTT.

The CDR3 bases are TGTGCCAGCAGTTTATCCCGGGACAGGGGTAGACTTACCAGGGAAGCTTTCTTT. Translated, it gives CASSLSRDRGRLTREAFF. V gene TRBV27 combines with J gene TRBJ1-1; TRBD1 matches 10 bases. CDR3 length equals 18 residues. J was trimmed by 8 bases and V by 0 bases; bases with no gene match: 15. Germline V gene sequence: CDR1 MNHEY, CDR2 SMNVEV (reference sequence).

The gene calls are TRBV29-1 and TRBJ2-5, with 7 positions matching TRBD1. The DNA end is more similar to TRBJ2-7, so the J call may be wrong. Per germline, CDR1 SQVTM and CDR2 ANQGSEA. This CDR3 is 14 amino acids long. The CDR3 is CSVEVTGAFDEQYF. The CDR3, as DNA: TGCAGCGTTGAAGTTACAGGGGCCTTTGACGAGCAGTACTTC.

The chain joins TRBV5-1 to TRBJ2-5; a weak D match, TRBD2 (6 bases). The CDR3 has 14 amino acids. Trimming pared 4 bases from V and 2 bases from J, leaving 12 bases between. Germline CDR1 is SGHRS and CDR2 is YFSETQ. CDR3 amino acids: CASSGRTIQETQYF. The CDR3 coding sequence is TGCGCCAGCAGCGGAAGGACTATTCAAGAGACCCAGTACTTC.

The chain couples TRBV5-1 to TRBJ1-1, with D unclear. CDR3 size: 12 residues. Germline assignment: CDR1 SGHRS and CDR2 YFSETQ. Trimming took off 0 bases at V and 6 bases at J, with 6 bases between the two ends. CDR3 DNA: TGCGCCAGCAGCTTGGAGTCAGCTGAAGCTTTCTTT. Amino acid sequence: CASSLESAEAFF.

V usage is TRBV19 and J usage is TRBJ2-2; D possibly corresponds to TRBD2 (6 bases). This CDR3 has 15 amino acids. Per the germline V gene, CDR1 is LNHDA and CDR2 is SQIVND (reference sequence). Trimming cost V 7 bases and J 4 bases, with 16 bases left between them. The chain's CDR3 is CASTPYAGPTGELFF. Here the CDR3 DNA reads TGTGCCAGTACCCCATACGCGGGGCCCACCGGGGAGCTGTTTTTT. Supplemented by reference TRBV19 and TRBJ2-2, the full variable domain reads DGGITQSPKYLFRKEGQNVTLSCEQNLNHDAMYWYRQDPGQGLRLIYYSQIVNDFQKGDIAEGYSVSREKKESFPLTVTSAQKNPTAFYLCASTPYAGPTGELFFGEGSRLTVL.

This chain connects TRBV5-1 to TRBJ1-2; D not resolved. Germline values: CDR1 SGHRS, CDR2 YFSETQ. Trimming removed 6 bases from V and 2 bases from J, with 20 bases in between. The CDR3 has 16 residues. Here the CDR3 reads CASTPGSSLTNYGYTF. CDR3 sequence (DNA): TGCGCCAGCACCCCGGGGAGTTCCTTAACCAACTATGGCTACACCTTC.

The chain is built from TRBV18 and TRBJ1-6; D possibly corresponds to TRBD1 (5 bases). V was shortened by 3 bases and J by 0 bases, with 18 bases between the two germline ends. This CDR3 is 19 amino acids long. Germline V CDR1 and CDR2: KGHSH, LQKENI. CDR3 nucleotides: TGTGCCAGCTCACCTTCGAACGTTGGGGGGAGCTCCTATAATTCACCCCTCCACTTT. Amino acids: CASSPSNVGGSSYNSPLHF.

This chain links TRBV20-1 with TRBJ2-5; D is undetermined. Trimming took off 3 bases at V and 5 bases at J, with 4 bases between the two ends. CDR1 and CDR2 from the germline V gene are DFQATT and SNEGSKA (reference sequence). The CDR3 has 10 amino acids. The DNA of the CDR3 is TGCAGTGCTAGTCTCGAGACCCAGTACTTC. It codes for CSASLETQYF.

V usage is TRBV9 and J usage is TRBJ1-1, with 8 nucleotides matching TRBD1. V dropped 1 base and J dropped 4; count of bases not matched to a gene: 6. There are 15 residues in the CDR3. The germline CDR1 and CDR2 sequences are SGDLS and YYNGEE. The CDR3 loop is CASSVFQGAGTEAFF. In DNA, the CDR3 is TGTGCCAGCAGCGTATTCCAGGGGGCGGGCACTGAAGCTTTCTTT. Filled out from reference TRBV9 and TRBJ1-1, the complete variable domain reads DSGVTQTPKHLITATGQRVTLRCSPRSGDLSVYWYQQSLDQGLQFLIQYYNGEERAKGNILERFSAQQFPDLHSELNLSSLELGDSALYFCASSVFQGAGTEAFFGQGTRLTVV.

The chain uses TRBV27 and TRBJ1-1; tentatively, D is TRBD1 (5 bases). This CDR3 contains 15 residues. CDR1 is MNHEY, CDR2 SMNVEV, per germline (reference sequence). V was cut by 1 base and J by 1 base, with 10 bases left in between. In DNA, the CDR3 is TGTGCCAGCAGTTTATATCAGGGAGGGAACACTGAAGCTTTCTTT. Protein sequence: CASSLYQGGNTEAFF.

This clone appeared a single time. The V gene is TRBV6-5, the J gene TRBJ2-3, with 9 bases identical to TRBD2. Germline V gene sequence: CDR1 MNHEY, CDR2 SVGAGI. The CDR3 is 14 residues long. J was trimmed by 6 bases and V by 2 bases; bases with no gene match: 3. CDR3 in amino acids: CASSYGGGADTQYF. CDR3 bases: TGTGCCAGCAGTTACGGCGGGGGGGCTGATACGCAGTATTTT.

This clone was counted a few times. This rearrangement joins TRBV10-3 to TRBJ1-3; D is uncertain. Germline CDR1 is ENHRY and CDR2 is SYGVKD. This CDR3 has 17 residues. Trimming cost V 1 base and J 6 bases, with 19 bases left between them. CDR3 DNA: TGTGCCATCAGTGAGTTCCGGGCCTCAAAACGGGAAAACACCATATATTTT. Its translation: CAISEFRASKRENTIYF.

The CDR3 region is CASSLREGAAFF. In DNA form, the CDR3 reads TGTGCCAGCAGCTTACGTGAGGGGGCAGCTTTCTTT. The J gene is TRBJ1-1, the V gene TRBV7-9, with 7 bases matching TRBD1. Losses at the gene ends were 2 bases for V and 10 bases for J; bases not matched to a gene: 4. Germline V CDR1 and CDR2: SEHNR, FQNEAQ (reference sequence). The CDR3 spans 12 residues.

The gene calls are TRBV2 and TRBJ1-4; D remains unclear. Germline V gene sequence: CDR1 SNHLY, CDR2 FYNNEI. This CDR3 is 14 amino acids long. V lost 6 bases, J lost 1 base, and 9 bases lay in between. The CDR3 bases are TGTGCCAGCAGGGGGAGGGTAACTAATGAAAAACTGTTTTTT. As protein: CASRGRVTNEKLFF.

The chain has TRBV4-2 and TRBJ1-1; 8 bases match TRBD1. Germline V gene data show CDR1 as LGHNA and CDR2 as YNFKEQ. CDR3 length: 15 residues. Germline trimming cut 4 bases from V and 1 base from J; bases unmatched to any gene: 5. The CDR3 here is CASSLRDRGNTEAFF. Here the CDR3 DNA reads TGTGCCAGCAGCCTACGAGACAGGGGGAACACTGAAGCTTTCTTT.

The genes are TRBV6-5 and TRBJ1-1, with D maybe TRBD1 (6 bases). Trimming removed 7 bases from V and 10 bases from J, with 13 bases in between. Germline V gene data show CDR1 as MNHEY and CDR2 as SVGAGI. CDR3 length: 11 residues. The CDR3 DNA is TGTGCCAGCATTCAGAACAGGGTAGCTTTCTTT. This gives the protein CASIQNRVAFF.

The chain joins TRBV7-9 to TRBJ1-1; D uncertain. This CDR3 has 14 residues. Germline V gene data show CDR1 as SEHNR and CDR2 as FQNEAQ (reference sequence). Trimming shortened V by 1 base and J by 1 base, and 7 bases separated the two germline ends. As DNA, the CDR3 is TGTGCCAGCAGCTTAGTAGTTCAGAACACTGAAGCTTTCTTT. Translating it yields CASSLVVQNTEAFF.

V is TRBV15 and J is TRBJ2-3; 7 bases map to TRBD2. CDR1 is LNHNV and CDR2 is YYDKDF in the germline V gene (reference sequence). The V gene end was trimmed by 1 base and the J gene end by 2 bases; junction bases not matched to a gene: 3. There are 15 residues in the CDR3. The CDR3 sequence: CATSRAAGLTDTQYF. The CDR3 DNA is TGTGCCACCAGCAGAGCAGCGGGACTCACAGATACGCAGTATTTT. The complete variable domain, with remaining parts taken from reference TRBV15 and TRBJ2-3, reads DAMVIQNPRYQVTQFGKPVTLSCSQTLNHNVMYWYQQKSSQAPKLLFHYYDKDFNNEADTPDNFQSRRPNTSFCFLDIRSPGLGDTAMYLCATSRAAGLTDTQYFGPGTRLTVL.

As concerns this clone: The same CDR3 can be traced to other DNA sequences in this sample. For the CDR3, the DNA is TGTGCCAGCAGTTACCGGGACAGGGGGTCCTACGAGCAGTACTTC. Translating gives CASSYRDRGSYEQYF. This chain uses TRBV6-5 with TRBJ2-7; 11 bases line up with TRBD1. The junction had 1 base not matched to a gene; V was cut back by 2 bases and J by 1 base. Germline assignment: CDR1 MNHEY and CDR2 SVGAGI. CDR3 length equals 15 residues.

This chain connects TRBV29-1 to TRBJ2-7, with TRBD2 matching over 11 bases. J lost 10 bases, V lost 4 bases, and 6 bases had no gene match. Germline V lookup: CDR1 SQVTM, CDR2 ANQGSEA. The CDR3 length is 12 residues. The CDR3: CSVALAGDRQYF. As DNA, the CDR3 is TGCAGCGTTGCACTAGCGGGGGACCGACAGTACTTC.

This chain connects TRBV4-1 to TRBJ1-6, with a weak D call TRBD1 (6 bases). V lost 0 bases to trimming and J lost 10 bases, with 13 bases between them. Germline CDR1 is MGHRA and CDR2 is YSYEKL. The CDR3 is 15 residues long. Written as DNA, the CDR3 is TGCGCCAGCAGCCAAGAGATTACAGGGACCTCACCCCTCCACTTT. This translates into CASSQEITGTSPLHF.

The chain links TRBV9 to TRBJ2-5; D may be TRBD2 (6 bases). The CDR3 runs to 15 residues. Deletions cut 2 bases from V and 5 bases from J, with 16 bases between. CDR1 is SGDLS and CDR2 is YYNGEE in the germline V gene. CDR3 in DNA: TGTGCCAGCAGCGTCCTAGCGAATCCCCAGGAGACCCAGTACTTC. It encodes CASSVLANPQETQYF.

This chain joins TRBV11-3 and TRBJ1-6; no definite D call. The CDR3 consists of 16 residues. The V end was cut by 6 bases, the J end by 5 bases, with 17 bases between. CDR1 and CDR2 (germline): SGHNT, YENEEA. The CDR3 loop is CASRAPRGGNNSPLHF. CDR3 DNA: TGTGCCAGCAGAGCGCCCCGAGGAGGCAATAATTCACCCCTCCACTTT.

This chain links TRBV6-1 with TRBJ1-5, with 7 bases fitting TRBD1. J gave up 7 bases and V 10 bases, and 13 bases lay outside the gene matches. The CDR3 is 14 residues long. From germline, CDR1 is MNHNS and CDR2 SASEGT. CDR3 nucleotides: TGTGCCACCCTGGCCGTAGGGGGCATCCAGCCCCAGCATTTT. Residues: CATLAVGGIQPQHF.